Below, 11 T cell receptor beta chains from the same sample are listed, as sequenced in a study of CD8 T cells in ankylosing spondylitis. MiXCR, applied by TCRdb to the 5' RACE reads, yields one record per CDR3 protein. The sample records roughly 91,000 distinct CDR3 sequences, about 8% being singletons. Source material: blood, either unsorted or a sorted T cell fraction (not recorded which). These TCRs come from a male donor with ankylosing spondylitis or in good health (not recorded which).

This clonotype was counted ten times or more. This chain connects TRBV29-1 to TRBJ2-1, with D perhaps TRBD2 (5 bases). This CDR3 is 12 amino acids long. The V end was cut by 7 bases, the J end by 10 bases, with 17 bases between. The germline gives CDR1 SQVTM, CDR2 ANQGSEA. The CDR3 is CSADKGSGEQFF. For the CDR3, the DNA is TGCAGCGCGGATAAGGGATCGGGGGAGCAGTTCTTC.

There are many counts of this clonotype. V gene TRBV7-2 combines with J gene TRBJ2-5; no clear D gene. The CDR3 is 13 residues long. With 5 bases removed from V and 5 bases from J, the gap between germline ends came to 12 bases. Germline V gene lookup returns CDR1 SGHTA and CDR2 FQGNSA. The CDR3 here is CASSPSFDETQYF. CDR3 sequence (DNA): TGTGCCAGCAGCCCATCGTTTGATGAGACCCAGTACTTC.

The chain joins TRBV10-3 to TRBJ1-5; D gene ambiguous. Germline CDR1 reads ENHRY; CDR2 reads SYGVKD. V lost 2 bases to trimming and J lost 0 bases, with 5 bases between them. The CDR3 runs 14 residues. The CDR3 here is CAISEGGSNQPQHF. The CDR3 DNA is TGTGCCATCAGTGAGGGTGGTAGCAATCAGCCCCAGCATTTT.

Many counts were recorded for this clonotype. CDR3 DNA: TGTGCCAGCAGCCACCGGACTAGCGGGAGTGGTGAGCAGTTCTTC. Its translation is CASSHRTSGSGEQFF. The rearrangement links TRBV7-2 to TRBJ2-1; 13 nucleotides match TRBD2. The CDR3 extends over 15 amino acids. V lost 5 bases, J lost 9 bases, and 7 bases stayed unmatched. Germline lookup yields CDR1 SGHTA and CDR2 FQGNSA.

In its sample, this clonotype was seen a few times. The V gene is TRBV7-2, the J gene TRBJ2-2; TRBD1 matches 10 bases. The V gene's germline CDR1 is SGHTA and CDR2 FQGNSA. J gave up 6 bases and V 4 bases, and 11 bases lay outside the gene matches. The CDR3 has 17 residues. This CDR3 reads CASSSPGTGARAGELFF. Written as DNA, the CDR3 is TGTGCCAGCAGCTCACCCGGGACAGGGGCCCGGGCCGGGGAGCTGTTTTTT.

Only a few counts were recorded for this clonotype. The V and J genes are TRBV7-9 and TRBJ2-5, with D perhaps TRBD2 (6 bases). The CDR3 spans 14 residues. The germline CDR1 and CDR2 sequences are SEHNR and FQNEAQ (reference sequence). The CDR3: CASSRRAGQETQYF. Here the CDR3 DNA reads TGTGCTAGCTCACGAAGGGCGGGGCAAGAGACCCAGTACTTC.

With respect to this clonotype: This clone may be a read error of a much larger clone one base away. The chain carries TRBV5-1 and TRBJ2-7; D gene ambiguous. Per the germline V gene, CDR1 is SGHRS and CDR2 is YFSETQ. This CDR3 contains 14 residues. The CDR3 region is CASSLDDPAYAQYF. Written as DNA, the CDR3 is TGCGCCAGCAGCCTAGACGATCCAGCCTACGCGCAGTACTTC.

This clonotype was seen repeatedly, ten times or more. This rearrangement joins TRBV5-6 to TRBJ2-1, with 7 bases lining up with TRBD1. The trim removed 4 bases at V and 6 bases at J, leaving 4 bases unmatched. The CDR3 covers 13 residues. In germline, CDR1 is SGHDT, CDR2 YYEEEE. DNA for the CDR3: TGTGCCAGCAGCCTAGGGACAGCCAATGAGCAGTTCTTC. Translating gives CASSLGTANEQFF.

This chain joins TRBV9 and TRBJ2-6, with D unresolved. Per germline, CDR1 SGDLS and CDR2 YYNGEE. The CDR3 is made up of 15 amino acids. V lost 4 bases to trimming and J lost 4 bases, with 12 bases between them. CDR3: CASSLLVSGANVLTF. The CDR3 bases are TGTGCCAGCAGCCTTCTGGTATCCGGGGCCAACGTCCTGACTTTC.

This clonotype occurred a few times. The genes are TRBV7-6 and TRBJ2-7; D is possibly TRBD2 (6 bases). With 2 bases removed from V and 6 bases from J, the gap between germline ends came to 17 bases. CDR1 SGHVS and CDR2 FNYEAQ come from the germline V gene. The CDR3 is 15 residues long. The CDR3 sequence: CASSLYRERGSEQYF. The DNA of the CDR3 is TGTGCCAGCAGCTTATACCGGGAGAGAGGATCCGAGCAGTACTTC.

This clonotype was counted at least ten times. The V and J genes are TRBV5-6 and TRBJ2-7; D gene unclear. The germline V gene has CDR1 SGHDT and CDR2 YYEEEE. Trimming shortened V by 4 bases and J by 5 bases, and 7 bases separated the two germline ends. This CDR3 is built from 11 residues. CDR3 sequence: CASSLYNEQYF. The CDR3 coding sequence is TGTGCCAGCAGCCTATACAACGAGCAGTACTTC.